The entry below describes one T cell receptor beta chain. The antigen is not known. TCRdb re-called the RT-PCR reads with MiXCR, one entry per CDR3 protein. This table holds about 800,000 distinct CDR3 sequences, 21% found once. This specimen belongs to a study of response to subunit inactivated influenza vaccine. General observations from the study: Seasonal influenza vaccination, on each occasion, was suggested by the authors to recruit few new T cells.

Trimming took 8 bases from V and 2 from J, leaving 16 bases between them. Germline V lookup: CDR1 DFQATT, CDR2 SNEGSKA (reference sequence). The CDR3 sequence is 14 residues long. The sequence derives from a man aged 50-59 years who received an inactivated influenza vaccine. The chain uses TRBV20-1 and TRBJ2-1, with a tentative D call TRBD2 (7 bases). Sequences were derived from PBMCs from blood, sampled roughly 5 days after vaccination. The CDR3 loop is CSTHGGPAYNEQFF. The DNA for the CDR3 is TGCAGTACCCACGGGGGGCCGGCCTACAATGAGCAGTTCTTC.